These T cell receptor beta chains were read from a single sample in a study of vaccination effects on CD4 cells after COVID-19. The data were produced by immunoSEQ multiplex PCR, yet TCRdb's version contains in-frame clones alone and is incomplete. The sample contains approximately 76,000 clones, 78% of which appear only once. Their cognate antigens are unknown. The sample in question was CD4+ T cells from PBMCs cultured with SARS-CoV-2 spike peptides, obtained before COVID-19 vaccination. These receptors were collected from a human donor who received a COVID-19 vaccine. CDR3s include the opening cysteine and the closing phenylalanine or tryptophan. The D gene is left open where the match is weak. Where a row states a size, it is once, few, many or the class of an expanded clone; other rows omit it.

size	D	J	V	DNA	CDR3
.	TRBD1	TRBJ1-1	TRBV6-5	TGTGCCAGCAGGGCGGGACAGCTGAACACTGAAGCTTTCTTT	CASRAGQLNTEAFF
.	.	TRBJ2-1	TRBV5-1	TGCGCCAGCAGCCCCCTGACAACTTCGTTCTACAATGAGCAGTTCTTC	CASSPLTTSFYNEQFF
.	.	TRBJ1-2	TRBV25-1	TGTGCCAGCAGCCCCGCAGGCGGCTATGGCTACACCTTC	CASSPAGGYGYTF
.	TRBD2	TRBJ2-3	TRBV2	TGTGCCAGCGGAGGACTAGCGGGGCTAATCACAGATACGCAGTATTTT	CASGGLAGLITDTQYF
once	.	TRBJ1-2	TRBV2	TGTGCCAGCAGTGAACAGGTCGTTTGCTACACCTTC	CASSEQVVCYTF
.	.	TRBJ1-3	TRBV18	TGTGCCAGCTCACCGGTCGAGGCAGCTGGAAACACCATATATTTT	CASSPVEAAGNTIYF
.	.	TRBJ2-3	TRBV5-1	TGCGCCAGCAGCTTGGGTGGAGTTTCGGATACGCAGTATTTT	CASSLGGVSDTQYF
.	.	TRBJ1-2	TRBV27	TGTGCCAGCAGTCCCAACGAATATACAGCGCGATATGGCTACACCTTC	CASSPNEYTARYGYTF
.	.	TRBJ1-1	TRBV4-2	TGTGCCAGCAGCCGGGAGGGTGGGGCCTTGACTGAAGCTTTCTTT	CASSREGGALTEAFF
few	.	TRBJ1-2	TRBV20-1	TGCAGTGCTAGTCGGGGGGCGTTTGGCTATGGCTACACCTTC	CSASRGAFGYGYTF
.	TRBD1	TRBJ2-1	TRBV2	TGTGCCAGCAACGTGCAGGGGGCGGGGAATGAGCAGTTCTTC	CASNVQGAGNEQFF
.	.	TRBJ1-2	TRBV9	TGTGCCAGCAGCACAGGGACACACGCTAACTATGGCTACACCTTC	CASSTGTHANYGYTF
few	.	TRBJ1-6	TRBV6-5	TGTGCCAGCAGTTTCCTTCGGTTTCCCCTCCACTTT	CASSFLRFPLHF
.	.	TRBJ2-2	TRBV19	TGTGCCAGCCGGCCTCACACCGGGGAGCTGTTTTTT	CASRPHTGELFF
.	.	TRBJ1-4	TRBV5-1	TGCGCCAGCAAAGGACAGACAACTAATGAAAAACTGTTTTTT	CASKGQTTNEKLFF
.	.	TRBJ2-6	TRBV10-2	TGCGCCAGCAGTGGTTGGAGCTCTGGGGCCAACGTCCTGACTTTC	CASSGWSSGANVLTF
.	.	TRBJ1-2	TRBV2	TGTGCCAGCAGGGCAGCTAACTATGGCTACACCTTC	CASRAANYGYTF
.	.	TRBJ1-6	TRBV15	TGTGCCACCAGCAGAGATGGGATGAGCTCCTATAATTCACCCCTCCACTTT	CATSRDGMSSYNSPLHF
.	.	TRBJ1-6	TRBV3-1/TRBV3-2	TGTGCCAGCAGCAAGAACAGACAGACCTATAATTCACCCCTCCACTTT	CASSKNRQTYNSPLHF
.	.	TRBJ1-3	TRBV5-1	TGCGCCAGCAGCAAGGACAGAAACTCTGGAAACACCATATATTTT	CASSKDRNSGNTIYF
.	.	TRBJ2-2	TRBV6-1	TGTGCCAGCAGCCTAGGGGTATTTAACACCGGGGAGCTGTTTTTT	CASSLGVFNTGELFF
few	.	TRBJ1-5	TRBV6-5	TGTGCCAGCAGTTACTCTGGAGGGTGGAATCAGCCCCAGCATTTT	CASSYSGGWNQPQHF
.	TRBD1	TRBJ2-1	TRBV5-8	TGTGCCAGCAGCTTGAGAGGGGGCGCGTGGAATGAGCAGTTCTTC	CASSLRGGAWNEQFF
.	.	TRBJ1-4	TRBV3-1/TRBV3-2	TGTGCCAGCAGCCAAACCCGGGGGCGAGGAAAACTGTTTTTT	CASSQTRGRGKLFF
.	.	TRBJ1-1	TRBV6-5	TGTGCCAGCAGAGCCTCGGGAAGGTTCGGCGACAGGGCTTTCTTT	CASRASGRFGDRAFF
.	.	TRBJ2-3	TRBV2	TGTGCCAGCAGTGGGGCAGCGAGCACAGATACGCAGTATTTT	CASSGAASTDTQYF
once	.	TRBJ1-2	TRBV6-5	TGTGCCAGCATGACAAAGGCTAACTATGGCTACACCTTC	CASMTKANYGYTF
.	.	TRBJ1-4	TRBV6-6	TGTGCCAGCACAGACATGGGGTCAACTAATGAAAAACTGTTTTTT	CASTDMGSTNEKLFF
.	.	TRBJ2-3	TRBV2	TGTGCCAGCAGTGTATGGGGGACGAACACAGATACGCAGTATTTT	CASSVWGTNTDTQYF
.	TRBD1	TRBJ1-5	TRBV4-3	TGCGCCAGCAGCCAAGATTCCCAGGGGGGCGGTCAGCCCCAGCATTTT	CASSQDSQGGGQPQHF
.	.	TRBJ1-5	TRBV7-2	TGTGCCAGCAGCCCTTACTTGGGGGCGATAGTCCACCCCCAGCATTTT	CASSPYLGAIVHPQHF
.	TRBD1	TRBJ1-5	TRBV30	TGTGCCTGGAGTCCGGGACAGTCTAGCAATCAGCCCCAGCATTTT	CAWSPGQSSNQPQHF
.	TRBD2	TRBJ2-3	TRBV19	TGTGCCAGTAGTCCCCGGGGGAAGCGGGGGATTTTAGATACGCAGTATTTT	CASSPRGKRGILDTQYF
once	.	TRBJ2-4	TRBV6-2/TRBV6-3	TGTGCCAGCAGTTACCGGGACGGATACATTCAGTACTTC	CASSYRDGYIQYF
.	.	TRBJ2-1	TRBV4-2	TGTGCCAGCAGCCAAGTATCGGGACAAGTCGTCAATGAGCAGTTCTTC	CASSQVSGQVVNEQFF